This T cell receptor (beta chain) is from a study of cytomegalovirus exposure and HLA in healthy donors. At the level of the study: Earlier sequencing of 200 million or so T cells yielded roughly 120 million unique TCR beta sequences. Of all 360 or so donors who were genotyped, 70% to 85% belonged to the Caucasian-associated ancestry cluster. Study-wide points: A list of 150 to 200 TCR beta chains associated with cytomegalovirus was given. When presence/absence was analysed, sequencing depth was taken to be roughly uniform across donors.

The ends were cut back, 0 bases at V and 1 base at J, with 3 bases in the middle. The germline gives CDR1 MNHEY, CDR2 SVGAGI. CDR3 length: 13 residues. This clone was counted a few times. Its specificity is not known. The study ran its PCR with 60 Vbeta and 13 Jbeta primers. Using immunoSEQ multiplex PCR, the repertoire was profiled, and TCRdb retains in-frame clones only, with some absent. The sample lists 190,000 or so clones, about 81% occurring once. The specimen sequenced was PBMCs. The V and J genes are TRBV6-5 and TRBJ1-1; D call uncertain. This receptor was identified in a woman aged 45 to 65 in good health and CMV-seropositive. The CDR3 DNA follows: TGTGCCAGCAGTTACTCCCAGAACACTGAAGCTTTCTTT. Its protein is CASSYSQNTEAFF.